Reported below is one T cell receptor beta chain. No antigen is known for it. These data come from a study of Tregs in tolerant kidney transplant recipients. Findings of the study overall: Biological reproducibility was not directly addressed, but technical replication error appeared minimal.

Repertoires were generated with immunoSEQ multiplex PCR, while TCRdb's copy carries only in-frame clones and drops some. Of 45,000 or so clones in the sample, roughly nine tenths were seen once. Mixed chimerism was transient after nonmyeloablative marrow transplants from related graft donors. This sequence originates from a human patient who received a combined kidney and bone marrow transplant. The graft donor may account for some of the T cells. This specimen consisted of CD8+ T cells from blood (PBMCs), obtained 12 months after the transplant.

The CDR3 bases are TGTGCCAGCAGCCCGTCCCGGCAGGGGTACAATGAGCAGTTCTTC. Protein sequence: CASSPSRQGYNEQFF. This chain links TRBV13 with TRBJ2-1; D is possibly TRBD1 (6 bases). Germline V gene data show CDR1 as PRHDT and CDR2 as FYEKMQ (reference sequence). Deletions cut 5 bases from V and 4 bases from J, with 15 bases between. The CDR3 totals 15 residues.